These 5 T cell receptor beta chains originate from one sample sequenced in a study of cytomegalovirus exposure and HLA in healthy donors. TCRdb's copy holds only in-frame clones and misses some; the assay was immunoSEQ multiplex PCR. The profile covers about 120,000 clones, with 88% appearing a single time and more than 5% taken by the ten largest. The sequenced material came from PBMCs. These receptors all stem from a woman between 18 and 29 years old in good health and CMV-seropositive.

This clone has only one observation. This rearrangement joins TRBV4-1 to TRBJ1-2, with a possible D match to TRBD1 (5 bases). Germline V gives CDR1 MGHRA, CDR2 YSYEKL. The CDR3 loop spans 15 amino acids. V gave up 4 bases and J gave up 1 base, with 13 bases separating them. Here the CDR3 reads CASSPSAGDNYGYTF. DNA for the CDR3: TGCGCCAGCAGCCCTTCGGCGGGGGATAACTATGGCTACACCTTC.

V gene TRBV19 combines with J gene TRBJ1-2; 8 bases are shared with TRBD1. CDR1 is LNHDA and CDR2 is SQIVND in the germline V gene (reference sequence). The length of the CDR3 is 15 residues. With 6 bases clipped from V and 4 bases from J, the junction kept 10 bases outside the gene matches. CDR3 loop: CASSRGQGISYGYTF. The CDR3 region has the DNA TGTGCCAGTAGCAGAGGACAGGGAATCTCCTATGGCTACACCTTC.

This chain joins TRBV6-5 and TRBJ1-1, with a weak D call TRBD1 (5 bases). Between the trimmed V and J ends, which lost 2 bases and 7 bases, there was a span of 11 bases. This CDR3 is built from 13 residues. The germline CDR1 and CDR2 sequences are MNHEY and SVGAGI. CDR3 sequence: CASSYRQGGEAFF. CDR3 DNA: TGTGCCAGCAGTTACCGGCAGGGCGGTGAAGCTTTCTTT.

The table lists this clone with a count of one. This sequence joins TRBV19 and TRBJ1-2; 7 bases fit TRBD1. Germline trimming cut 5 bases from V and 1 base from J; bases unmatched to any gene: 13. The CDR3 loop spans 17 amino acids. The V gene's germline CDR1 is LNHDA and CDR2 SQIVND (reference sequence). CDR3 DNA: TGTGCCAGTAGTGCGCGGGACAGAAGGACCTATAACTATGGCTACACCTTC. Its translation: CASSARDRRTYNYGYTF.

This rearrangement joins TRBV9 to TRBJ1-3, with D possibly matching TRBD1 (6 bases). Trimming shortened V by 0 bases and J by 2 bases, and 9 bases separated the two germline ends. Per germline, CDR1 SGDLS and CDR2 YYNGEE. The CDR3 loop spans 15 amino acids. The CDR3 coding sequence is TGTGCCAGCAGCGTAGTATCAGGGGCTGGAAACACCATATATTTT. Protein: CASSVVSGAGNTIYF. The full variable domain, in which reference TRBV9 and TRBJ1-3 provide the parts outside the CDR3, is DSGVTQTPKHLITATGQRVTLRCSPRSGDLSVYWYQQSLDQGLQFLIQYYNGEERAKGNILERFSAQQFPDLHSELNLSSLELGDSALYFCASSVVSGAGNTIYFGEGSWLTVV.